The rows below give T cell receptor beta chains drawn from one sample of a study of metastatic and nonmetastatic thyroid tumors. TCRdb re-clonotyped the PCR reads through MiXCR. The repertoire consists of fewer than 15,000 clones, with less than 15% occurring once and the leading ten covering 13% to 15%. The sequenced sample consisted of blood. The receptors shown here come from a female donor with papillary thyroid cancer or a benign thyroid nodule (not recorded which). Some clones in this sample may be carry-over from other donors' samples. Each CDR3 is given with its conserved first and last residue. The D gene is left open where the match is weak. Size is stated for part of the rows, as once, few or many counts, or as a class when the clone is expanded.

j_call clone_size v_call d_call cdr3_nt cdr3_aa
TRBJ2-5 many TRBV20-1 TRBD2 TGCAGTGCTAGGATTAGCGGGAGTGGAGAGACCCAGTACTTC CSARISGSGETQYF
TRBJ2-4 many TRBV6-1 NA TGTGCCAGCAGTGGAAGGATAGGTAGCTTAAAAAACATTCAGTACTTC CASSGRIGSLKNIQYF
TRBJ1-1 few TRBV19 TRBD1 TGTGCCATCACCCTTCGGAGGGGGCCGAACACTGAAGCTTTCTTT CAITLRRGPNTEAFF
TRBJ2-2 few TRBV19 NA TGTGCCAGTATGGTGTGGGCTGACACCGGGGAGCTGTTTTTT CASMVWADTGELFF
TRBJ1-1 medium-sized TRBV6-1 NA TGTGCCAGCAGCTTTCGGGATTCCACTGAAGCTTTCTTT CASSFRDSTEAFF
TRBJ2-7 NA TRBV27 NA TGTGCCAGCAGTTTATACGGGACAACTTCCTACGAGCAGTACTTC CASSLYGTTSYEQYF
TRBJ1-2 many TRBV9 TRBD1 TGTGCCAGCAGCGTAAGATCCGGGACAGCGGACGGGGATGGCTACACCTTC CASSVRSGTADGDGYTF
TRBJ2-7 NA TRBV11-2 TRBD2 TGTGCCAGCAGCTTAGTGAGCGGGGGGTCCTACGAGCAGTACTTC CASSLVSGGSYEQYF
TRBJ2-5 many TRBV5-1 NA TGCGCCAGCAGCTTGGCGGCCAAACGCCACGAGACCCAGTACTTC CASSLAAKRHETQYF
TRBJ2-7 NA TRBV6-1 TRBD2 TGTGCCAGCAGTCCGATTCGACTAGCGGATAGCTCCTACGAGCAGTACTTC CASSPIRLADSSYEQYF
TRBJ2-7 NA TRBV9 TRBD2 TGTGCCAGCAGCGTCGAAGCGGGAGACGCCCTAAGCGAGCAGTACTTC CASSVEAGDALSEQYF
TRBJ2-2 NA TRBV28 TRBD2 TGTGCCAGCATTTGGGGGGGCACCGGGGAGCTGTTTTTT CASIWGGTGELFF
TRBJ2-7 many TRBV5-5 NA TGTGCCAGCAGCTTACAGACAGGCCTGAGGGCCTACGAGCAGTACTTC CASSLQTGLRAYEQYF
TRBJ1-5 many TRBV28 NA TGTGCCAGCAGTTTAGAGGATGTGGGCAATCAGCCCCAGCATTTT CASSLEDVGNQPQHF
TRBJ1-2 few TRBV12-3/TRBV12-4 NA TGTGCCAGCAGCTCCCGTGGGGGCTACACCTTC CASSSRGGYTF
TRBJ1-1 NA TRBV18 NA TGTGCCAGCTCACCGGAACACCAAGCTTTCTTT CASSPEHQAFF
TRBJ2-3 few TRBV6-1 TRBD2 TGTGCCAGCAGTCGACTAGCGGACCTTAGCACAGATACGCAGTATTTT CASSRLADLSTDTQYF
TRBJ1-3 medium-sized TRBV2 NA TGTGCCAGCAGTGAACGTAGCTCTGGAAACACCATATATTTT CASSERSSGNTIYF
TRBJ2-2 medium-sized TRBV12-3/TRBV12-4 NA TGTGCCAGCAAGAGCCAGAGGACCGGGGAGCTGTTTTTT CASKSQRTGELFF
TRBJ1-2 medium-sized TRBV6-1 TRBD1 TGTGCCAGCAGTGAAGAAGGGGGCGCCTATGGCTACACCTTC CASSEEGGAYGYTF
TRBJ2-7 few TRBV27 NA TGTGCCAGCAGTTTAGCCCCGGGACCTTCCTACGAGCAGTACTTC CASSLAPGPSYEQYF
TRBJ2-3 many TRBV7-3 TRBD1 TGTGCCAGCAGCCAAGGACAGGTCACAGATACGCAGTATTTT CASSQGQVTDTQYF
TRBJ2-5 many TRBV20-1 NA TGCAGTGCTAGAGCGACGAGAGAGACCCAGTACTTC CSARATRETQYF
TRBJ1-6 many TRBV6-5 NA TGTGCCAGCAGTTTCGTCGGACAGCTCTATAATTCACCCCTCCACTTT CASSFVGQLYNSPLHF
TRBJ1-1 large TRBV2 NA TGTGCCAGCAAGGACCGGCAGGAGACTGAAGCTTTCTTT CASKDRQETEAFF
TRBJ1-6 medium-sized TRBV28 NA TGTGCCAGCAGGAAGACATCCTCCTATAATTCACCCCTCCACTTT CASRKTSSYNSPLHF
TRBJ2-1 many TRBV11-2 NA TGTGCCAGCAGGGTCCAGGCTGATGAGCAGTTCTTC CASRVQADEQFF
TRBJ2-1 many TRBV20-1 TRBD2 TGCAGTGCTAGCACTAGCGGGGGGACCGCCAATGAGCAGTTCTTC CSASTSGGTANEQFF
TRBJ2-1 NA TRBV7-2 NA TGTGCCAGCAGCTTAGCGGAAGGGCTGTTCGGTGATGAGCAGTTCTTC CASSLAEGLFGDEQFF
TRBJ1-5 many TRBV10-2 NA TGCGCCAGCAGTGAGTTCGGGGGAAATCAGCCCCAGCATTTT CASSEFGGNQPQHF
TRBJ2-7 medium-sized TRBV6-5 TRBD1 TGTGCCAGCAGTTATCGGACCAACAGGGGCCACGAGCAGTACTTC CASSYRTNRGHEQYF
TRBJ1-5 NA TRBV7-3 NA TGTGACAGCAGCTTAGACAGCAATCAGACCCAGCATTTT CDSSLDSNQTQHF
TRBJ1-2 many TRBV9 NA TGTGCCAGCAGCGTAGACGGTCGGGGAAGGGGAGATGGCTACACCTTC CASSVDGRGRGDGYTF
TRBJ1-6 many TRBV27 NA TGTGCCAGCACCCTTTTTTGGGGAGGATCCGGGAATTCACCCCTCCACTTT CASTLFWGGSGNSPLHF
TRBJ1-6 many TRBV20-1 TRBD1 TGCAGTGCTAGGGGCTCAGGGGGGACTAATTCACCCCTCCACTTT CSARGSGGTNSPLHF
TRBJ2-3 medium-sized TRBV19 TRBD2 TGTGCCAGTAGTATCGGGGGGAACACAGATACGCAGTATTTT CASSIGGNTDTQYF
TRBJ1-3 NA TRBV5-6 NA TGTGCCAGCAGCTTGGGACCGGGCCGCTCTGGAAACACCATATATTTT CASSLGPGRSGNTIYF
TRBJ2-1 many TRBV2 TRBD2 TGTGCCAGCAGCGATATAGCGGGGGCCACCTACAATGAGCAGTTCTTC CASSDIAGATYNEQFF